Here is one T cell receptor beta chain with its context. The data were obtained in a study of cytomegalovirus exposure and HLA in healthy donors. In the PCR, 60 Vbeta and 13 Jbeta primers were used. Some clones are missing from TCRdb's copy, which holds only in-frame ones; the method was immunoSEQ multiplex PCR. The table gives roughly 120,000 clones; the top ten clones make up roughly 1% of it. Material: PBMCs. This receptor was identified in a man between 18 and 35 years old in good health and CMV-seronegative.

The CDR3 here is CASSLDPGQVTYNEQFF. CDR3 coding DNA: TGCGCCAGCAGCCTGGATCCGGGACAGGTGACCTACAATGAGCAGTTCTTC. The chain joins TRBV5-1 to TRBJ2-1, with 8 bases matching TRBD1. CDR1 and CDR2 (germline): SGHRS, YFSETQ. This CDR3 comprises 17 residues. The trim removed 4 bases at V and 2 bases at J, leaving 11 bases unmatched.